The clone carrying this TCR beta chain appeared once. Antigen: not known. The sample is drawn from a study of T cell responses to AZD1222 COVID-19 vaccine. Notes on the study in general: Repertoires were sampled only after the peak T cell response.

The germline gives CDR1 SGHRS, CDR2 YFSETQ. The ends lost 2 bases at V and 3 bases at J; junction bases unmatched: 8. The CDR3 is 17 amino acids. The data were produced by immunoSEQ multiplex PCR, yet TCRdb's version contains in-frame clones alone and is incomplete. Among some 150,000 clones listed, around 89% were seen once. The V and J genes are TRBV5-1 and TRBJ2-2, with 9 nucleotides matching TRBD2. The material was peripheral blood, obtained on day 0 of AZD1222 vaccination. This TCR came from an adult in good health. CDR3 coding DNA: TGCGCCAGCAGCTTACAAGCGGGAGGACGCCACACCGGGGAGCTGTTTTTT. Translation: CASSLQAGGRHTGELFF. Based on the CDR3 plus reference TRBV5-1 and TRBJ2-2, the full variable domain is KAGVTQTPRYLIKTRGQQVTLSCSPISGHRSVSWYQQTPGQGLQFLFEYFSETQRNKGNFPGRFSGRQFSNSRSEMNVSTLELGDSALYLCASSLQAGGRHTGELFFGEGSRLTVL.